Below are 21 T cell receptor beta chains sequenced from a single sample in a study of blood T cell repertoires in COVID-19. Method: immunoSEQ multiplex PCR; TCRdb's copy keeps in-frame clones and lacks some. Seen here are tens of thousands of clones, about three quarters observed once, and the top ten hold over 5.5%. The sequenced material came from peripheral blood. These receptors were taken from a man in his forties or fifties with active or convalescent COVID-19.

The chain uses TRBV12-3 or TRBV12-4 and TRBJ2-1, with D hard to call. This CDR3 has 12 amino acids. The V end was cut by 5 bases, the J end by 4 bases, with 6 bases between. The CDR3 DNA follows: TGTGCCAGCAGTCTGTCTTACAATGAGCAGTTCTTC. The encoded protein is CASSLSYNEQFF.

The chain couples TRBV19 to TRBJ1-6, with D unclear. This CDR3 is 15 amino acids long. With 1 base removed from V and 14 bases from J, the gap between germline ends came to 18 bases. The germline V gene encodes CDR1 LNHDA and CDR2 SQIVND (reference sequence). In DNA form, the CDR3 reads TGTGCCAGTAGTATAGGCAGTCTCTCCTCATTTACCCTCCACTTT. Amino acid sequence: CASSIGSLSSFTLHF. Full variable domain (outside the CDR3, taken from reference TRBV19 and TRBJ1-6): DGGITQSPKYLFRKEGQNVTLSCEQNLNHDAMYWYRQDPGQGLRLIYYSQIVNDFQKGDIAEGYSVSREKKESFPLTVTSAQKNPTAFYLCASSIGSLSSFTLHFGNGTRLTVT.

This clone was seen a single time. The chain carries TRBV5-1 and TRBJ2-3; D remains unclear. V was pared by 0 bases and J by 6 bases, with 11 bases between. The CDR3 sequence is 14 residues long. The germline V gene has CDR1 SGHRS and CDR2 YFSETQ. The CDR3 nucleotides read TGCGCCAGCAGCTTGGCTCGGTCGCCGGATACGCAGTATTTT. Translating gives CASSLARSPDTQYF.

The chain links TRBV29-1 to TRBJ1-2; 7 bases match TRBD1. V gave up 2 bases and J gave up 8 bases; unmatched junction bases: 2. The CDR3 has 11 residues. Per the germline V gene, CDR1 is SQVTM and CDR2 is ANQGSEA. The CDR3 sequence: CSVERGHGYTF. CDR3 nucleotide sequence: TGCAGCGTTGAAAGGGGGCACGGCTACACCTTC.

This clone was detected once. The chain recombines TRBV5-5 with TRBJ2-5; D call uncertain. The CDR3 has 13 amino acids. From germline, CDR1 is SGHKS and CDR2 YYEKEE (reference sequence). The V end was cut by 0 bases, the J end by 1 base, with 4 bases between. The CDR3 DNA is TGTGCCAGCAGCTTGGACGGCCAAGAGACCCAGTACTTC. This sequence encodes CASSLDGQETQYF.

As to this clone: Germline and junction disagree at one end, which may indicate a read error. J is TRBJ2-3 and V is TRBV7-3; D unclear. Germline CDR1 SGHTA, CDR2 FQGTGA. The CDR3 has 15 residues. The CDR3 is CASSVTLTSTDTQYF. The CDR3 region has the DNA TGTGCCAGCAGCGTAACACTCACTAGCACAGATACGCAGTATTTT.

The chain is built from TRBV29-1 and TRBJ2-5; TRBD1 aligns across 7 bases. The CDR3 totals 14 residues. Germline V gene data show CDR1 as SQVTM and CDR2 as ANQGSEA. V trimming: 4 bases; J trimming: 1 base; junction bases outside the gene matches: 6. The CDR3 here is CSVGGWTGQETQYF. The CDR3 DNA follows: TGCAGCGTTGGGGGGTGGACAGGCCAAGAGACCCAGTACTTC. Complete variable domain (other parts from reference TRBV29-1 and TRBJ2-5): SAVISQKPSRDICQRGTSLTIQCQVDSQVTMMFWYRQQPGQSLTLIATANQGSEATYESGFVIDKFPISRPNLTFSTLTVSNMSPEDSSIYLCSVGGWTGQETQYFGPGTRLLVL.

The V gene is TRBV6-2 or TRBV6-3, the J gene TRBJ2-3, with TRBD2 matching 15 bases. CDR3 size: 19 residues. The J segment lost 1 base and the V segment lost 5 bases, leaving 10 bases of the junction unmatched. Germline loops: CDR1 MNHEY, CDR2 SVGEGT. The CDR3 is CASSVTGTSGGRGTDTQYF. CDR3 DNA sequence: TGTGCCAGCAGTGTAACCGGGACTAGCGGGGGGCGAGGCACAGATACGCAGTATTTT.

This sequence joins TRBV3-1 (or the pseudogene TRBV3-2) and TRBJ1-2, with D possibly TRBD1 on 5 matching bases. Trimming took off 0 bases at V and 5 bases at J, with 13 bases between the two ends. The CDR3 runs 15 residues. Looked up from germline, CDR1 is LGHDT and CDR2 is YNNKEL (reference sequence). The CDR3 loop is CASSQEGDGRYGYTF. The CDR3 coding sequence is TGTGCCAGCAGCCAAGAAGGGGACGGGAGATATGGCTACACCTTC.

This chain links TRBV5-1 with TRBJ2-3; D ambiguous. Germline values: CDR1 SGHRS, CDR2 YFSETQ. Trimming removed 4 bases at V and 1 base at J, with 10 bases between. The CDR3 spans 14 residues. The CDR3 DNA is TGCGCCAGCAGCCACGACACCCGCACAGATACGCAGTATTTT. Translation: CASSHDTRTDTQYF.

This chain links TRBV7-2 with TRBJ2-7; the D gene is possibly TRBD2 (7 bases). Trimming took off 5 bases at V and 8 bases at J, with 19 bases between the two ends. This CDR3 is 14 amino acids long. Germline V gene lookup returns CDR1 SGHTA and CDR2 FQGNSA. CDR3 region: CASSPASRGAKQYF. CDR3 nucleotides: TGTGCCAGCAGCCCTGCCTCACGGGGGGCGAAGCAGTACTTC.

The chain recombines TRBV19 with TRBJ1-2; TRBD1 agrees at 9 bases. CDR1 LNHDA and CDR2 SQIVND come from the germline V gene (reference sequence). CDR3 length: 14 amino acids. With V trimmed by 6 bases and J by 4 bases, 6 bases remained unmatched. For the CDR3, the DNA is TGTGCCAGTAGCCCGGGGACAGGGCTCTATGGCTACACCTTC. Its translation: CASSPGTGLYGYTF.

This clone was seen at least ten times. This chain uses TRBV2 with TRBJ2-7, with TRBD1 identical over 10 bases. The CDR3 spans 13 residues. Trimming at V came to 7 bases and at J to 3 bases, leaving 3 bases not matched to a gene. The germline V gene has CDR1 SNHLY and CDR2 FYNNEI. The CDR3 reads CASMGQGLYEQYF. In nucleotides, the CDR3 is TGTGCCAGCATGGGACAGGGGCTCTACGAGCAGTACTTC.

The V gene is TRBV9, the J gene TRBJ1-2, with 7 bases that match TRBD1. The germline CDR1 and CDR2 sequences are SGDLS and YYNGEE. V dropped 3 bases and J dropped 4; count of bases not matched to a gene: 15. This CDR3 has 17 amino acids. CDR3 coding DNA: TGTGCCAGCAGCGCGCGACCATTGGGACAGCCCTCCTATGGCTACACCTTC. Its protein is CASSARPLGQPSYGYTF.

The chain carries TRBV19 and TRBJ2-2; D is unclear. Germline values: CDR1 LNHDA, CDR2 SQIVND (reference sequence). This CDR3 has 13 residues. With 6 bases removed from V and 6 bases from J, the gap between germline ends came to 11 bases. CDR3 DNA: TGTGCCAGTAGGAGGCCCGAATCCGGGGAGCTGTTTTTT. It translates to CASRRPESGELFF.

The chain combines TRBV12-3 or TRBV12-4 with TRBJ1-2; D uncertain. The CDR3 covers 13 residues. Trimming removed 3 bases at V and 1 base at J, with 6 bases between. CDR3 protein: CASSFQINYGYTF. CDR3 sequence (DNA): TGTGCCAGCAGTTTCCAGATTAACTATGGCTACACCTTC.

The chain couples TRBV19 to TRBJ1-4; 10 bases line up with TRBD1. V gave up 1 base and J gave up 3 bases; unmatched junction bases: 8. Per germline, CDR1 LNHDA and CDR2 SQIVND (reference sequence). The CDR3 runs to 18 residues. In nucleotides, the CDR3 is TGTGCCAGTAGTATAGGTCGACAGGGGGCAACGGCTAATGAAAAACTGTTTTTT. Translated, it gives CASSIGRQGATANEKLFF.

The chain uses TRBV7-9 and TRBJ2-1; TRBD2 agrees at 9 bases. Trimming took 7 bases from V and 3 from J; bases not matched to a gene: 16. CDR3 length equals 18 residues. Germline CDR1 reads SEHNR; CDR2 reads FQNEAQ (reference sequence). The CDR3 region is CASNPDLFPAGGYNEQFF. CDR3 nucleotide sequence: TGTGCCAGCAACCCAGACCTCTTTCCAGCGGGGGGCTACAATGAGCAGTTCTTC. Combining the CDR3 with reference TRBV7-9 and TRBJ2-1 gives the whole variable domain DTGVSQNPRHKITKRGQNVTFRCDPISEHNRLYWYRQTLGQGPEFLTYFQNEAQLEKSRLLSDRFSAERPKGSFSTLEIQRTEQGDSAMYLCASNPDLFPAGGYNEQFFGPGTRLTVL.

The J gene is TRBJ2-1, the V gene TRBV5-1, with 8 bases identical to TRBD2. The ends lost 1 base at V and 6 bases at J; junction bases unmatched: 6. This CDR3 region has 15 residues. The germline CDR1 and CDR2 sequences are SGHRS and YFSETQ. This chain's CDR3 is CASSLQRGSINEQFF. The CDR3 coding sequence is TGCGCCAGCAGCTTGCAGCGGGGGAGTATCAATGAGCAGTTCTTC.

The V and J genes are TRBV11-2 and TRBJ1-6; 8 bases are a match to TRBD1. CDR1 and CDR2 from the germline V gene are SGHAT and FQNNGV. The CDR3 has 17 residues. Trimming cost V 3 bases and J 0 bases; bases outside gene matches: 4. This CDR3 reads CASSFWDRSSYNSPLHF. The CDR3 coding sequence is TGTGCCAGCAGCTTTTGGGACAGGAGCTCCTATAATTCACCCCTCCACTTT.

This clone came up a few times. This sequence joins TRBV15 and TRBJ2-7; 8 nucleotides align to TRBD1. Germline lookup yields CDR1 LNHNV and CDR2 YYDKDF (reference sequence). This CDR3 region has 14 residues. V trimming: 6 bases; J trimming: 3 bases; junction bases outside the gene matches: 7. The CDR3 sequence: CATRLDRVFYEQYF. As DNA, the CDR3 is TGTGCCACCAGGTTGGACAGGGTATTCTACGAGCAGTACTTC.